This TCR beta chain was obtained from a study of blood T cell repertoires in COVID-19. The CDR3 extends over 15 amino acids. Losses at the gene ends were 5 bases for V and 1 base for J; bases not matched to a gene: 4. Germline V gives CDR1 SGHVS, CDR2 FNYEAQ. Original processing methods: For nucleated cells, counts were estimated from reference gene primer amplification. Data came from immunoSEQ multiplex PCR; TCRdb stores just in-frame clones and leaves some out. V and J calls and clone size are copied from that table; D and trimming were computed from the DNA. The sample carries about 430,000 clones, 80% to 90% recorded once.

V is TRBV7-6 and J is TRBJ1-4, with 7 bases identical to TRBD1. The sample was peripheral blood. This sequence originates from a man aged 18-30 years with COVID-19, enrolled during active disease. For the CDR3, the DNA is TGTGCCAGCAGCCCAAACAGGGGAACTAATGAAAAACTGTTTTTT. It is translated as CASSPNRGTNEKLFF.